This T cell receptor beta chain was captured by sequencing in a study of T cell responses to AZD1222 COVID-19 vaccine. The CDR3 consists of 13 residues. From germline, CDR1 is ENHRY and CDR2 SYGVKD. The V gene end was trimmed by 7 bases and the J gene end by 6 bases; junction bases not matched to a gene: 4. Second-dose timings of about 4 or about 12 weeks were pooled. TCRdb's table, derived via immunoSEQ multiplex PCR, lists solely in-frame clones and lacks some. The data show 120,000 or so clones, with 70% to 90% seen just once and about 16% held by the top ten. For this clone: Its cognate antigen is unknown.

Whole-study findings and limits: White British ancestry dominated among donors, who included more females, and clonal diversity was possibly underestimated. Sampled repertoires all dated from after the peak T cell response. The study found Spike-specific TCR breadth and depth rose after two AZD1222 doses.

The chain has TRBV10-3 and TRBJ2-1, with 9 bases matching TRBD1. The TCR comes from an adult who received the AZD1222 COVID-19 vaccine. The sequenced sample was peripheral blood, obtained 28 days after the second AZD1222 dose. DNA of the CDR3: TGTGCCATCACTCGACAGGGGGGCAATGAGCAGTTCTTC. This codes for CAITRQGGNEQFF.